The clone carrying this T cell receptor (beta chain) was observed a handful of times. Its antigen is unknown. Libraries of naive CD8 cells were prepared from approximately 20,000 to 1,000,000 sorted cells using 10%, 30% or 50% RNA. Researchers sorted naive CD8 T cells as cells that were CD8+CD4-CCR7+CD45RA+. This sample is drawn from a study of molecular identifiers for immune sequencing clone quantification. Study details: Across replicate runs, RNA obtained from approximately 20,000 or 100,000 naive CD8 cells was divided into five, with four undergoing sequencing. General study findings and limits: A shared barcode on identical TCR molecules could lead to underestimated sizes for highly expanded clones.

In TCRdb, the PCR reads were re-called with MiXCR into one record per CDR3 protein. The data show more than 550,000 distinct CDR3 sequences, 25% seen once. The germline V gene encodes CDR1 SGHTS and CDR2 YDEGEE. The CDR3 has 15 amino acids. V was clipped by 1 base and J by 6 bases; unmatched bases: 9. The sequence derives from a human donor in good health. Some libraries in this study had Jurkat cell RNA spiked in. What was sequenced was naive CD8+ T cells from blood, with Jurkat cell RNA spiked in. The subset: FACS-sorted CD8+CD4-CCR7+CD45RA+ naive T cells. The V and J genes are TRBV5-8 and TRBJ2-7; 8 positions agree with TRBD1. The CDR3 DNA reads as TGTGCCAGCAGCTTGCCGAGGACAGGGATTCTCGAGCAGTACTTC. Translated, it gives CASSLPRTGILEQYF.